The present T cell receptor (beta chain) was sequenced within a study of radiotherapy plus CTLA-4 blockade in lung cancer. The V end was cut by 3 bases, the J end by 1 base, with 13 bases between. The germline V gene encodes CDR1 LNHDA and CDR2 SQIVND (reference sequence). The CDR3 extends over 15 amino acids. Method: immunoSEQ multiplex PCR; TCRdb's copy keeps in-frame clones and lacks some. Of some 50,000 clones listed, roughly 76% were seen once; the top ten hold 8.3%. The sample was peripheral blood, taken from a patient treated with radiotherapy plus ipilimumab. The receptor was derived from a human donor with non-small cell lung cancer who had stable disease on radiotherapy plus ipilimumab. The rearrangement joins TRBV19 to TRBJ2-7, with D possibly being TRBD1 (7 bases). CDR3 sequence (DNA): TGTGCCAGTAGTATGAACAGGGGAGGTTCCTACGAGCAGTACGTC. Protein product: CASSMNRGGSYEQYV.